The clone carrying this T cell receptor beta chain was seen at least ten times. Its specificity is unknown. For the second PCR, which ran for about 7 to 12 cycles, a sample-barcoded 5' primer and a J-beta primer mix were used. MiXCR, applied by TCRdb to the 5' RACE reads, yields one record per CDR3 protein. The sample has about 720,000 distinct CDR3 sequences, more than 20% seen once. The data were obtained in a study of blood T cells in healthy people across ages. Looking at the study overall: Template switching captured about one barcoded beta molecule per two T cells. Findings and caveats of the study: Higher diversity and more naive CD4+ cells were features of long-lived donors, compared to aged donors.

The same specimen was also included in a second study, on T cells of mothers and their children. That study adds: Each donor was one of three healthy Caucasian mothers or one of their six children.

Material for sequencing was blood. The sequence derives from a boy between 10 and 17 years old in good health.

CDR3 amino acids: CSVEEVVKETQYF. As DNA, the CDR3 is TGCAGCGTTGAAGAAGTAGTGAAAGAGACCCAGTACTTC. The J gene is TRBJ2-5, the V gene TRBV29-1; D unclear. The CDR3 has 13 residues. The ends were cut back, 0 bases at V and 3 bases at J, with 8 bases in the middle. Germline V lookup: CDR1 SQVTM, CDR2 ANQGSEA.